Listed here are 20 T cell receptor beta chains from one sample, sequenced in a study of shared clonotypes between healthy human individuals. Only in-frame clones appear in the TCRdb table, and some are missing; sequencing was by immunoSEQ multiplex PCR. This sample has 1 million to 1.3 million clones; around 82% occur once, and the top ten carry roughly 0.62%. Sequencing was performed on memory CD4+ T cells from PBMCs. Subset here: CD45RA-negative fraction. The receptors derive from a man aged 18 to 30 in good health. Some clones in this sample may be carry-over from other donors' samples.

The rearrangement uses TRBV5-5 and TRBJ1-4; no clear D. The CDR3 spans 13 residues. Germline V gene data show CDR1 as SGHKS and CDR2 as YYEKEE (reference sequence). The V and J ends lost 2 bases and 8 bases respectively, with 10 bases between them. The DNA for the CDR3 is TGTGCCAGCAGCTTCGGGCCTGAAGAAAAACTGTTTTTT. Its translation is CASSFGPEEKLFF.

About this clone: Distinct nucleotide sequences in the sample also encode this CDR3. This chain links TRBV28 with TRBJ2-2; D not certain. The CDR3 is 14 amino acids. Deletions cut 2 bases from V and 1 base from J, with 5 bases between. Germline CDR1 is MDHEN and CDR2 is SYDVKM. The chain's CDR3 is CASSLTRNTGELFF. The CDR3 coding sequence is TGTGCCAGCAGTTTAACCAGGAACACCGGGGAGCTGTTTTTT. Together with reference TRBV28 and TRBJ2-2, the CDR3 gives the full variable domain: DVKVTQSSRYLVKRTGEKVFLECVQDMDHENMFWYRQDPGLGLRLIYFSYDVKMKEKGDIPEGYSVSREKKERFSLILESASTNQTSMYLCASSLTRNTGELFFGEGSRLTVL.

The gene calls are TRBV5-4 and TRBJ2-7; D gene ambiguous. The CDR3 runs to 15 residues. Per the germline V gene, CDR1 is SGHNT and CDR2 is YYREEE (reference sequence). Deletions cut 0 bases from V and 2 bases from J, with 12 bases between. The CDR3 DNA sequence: TGTGCCAGCAGCTTGGCCGGGTCGCAGACCTACGAGCAGTACTTC. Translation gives CASSLAGSQTYEQYF.

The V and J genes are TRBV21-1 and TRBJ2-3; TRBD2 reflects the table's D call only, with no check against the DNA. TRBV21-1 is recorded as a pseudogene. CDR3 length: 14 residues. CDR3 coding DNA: TGTGCCAGCAGGTTCGTGCGGGGCACAGATACGCAGTATTTT. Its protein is CASRFVRGTDTQYF.

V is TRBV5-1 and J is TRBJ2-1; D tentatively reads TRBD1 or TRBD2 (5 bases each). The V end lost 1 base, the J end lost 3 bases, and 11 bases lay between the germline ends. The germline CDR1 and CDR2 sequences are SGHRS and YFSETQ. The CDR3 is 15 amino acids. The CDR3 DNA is TGCGCCAGCAGCTTGCCAGGGACCCTCTACAATGAGCAGTTCTTC. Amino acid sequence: CASSLPGTLYNEQFF.

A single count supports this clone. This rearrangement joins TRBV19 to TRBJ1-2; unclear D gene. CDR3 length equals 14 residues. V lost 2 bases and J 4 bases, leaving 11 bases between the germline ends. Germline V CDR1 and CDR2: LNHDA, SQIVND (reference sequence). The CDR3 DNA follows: TGTGCCAGTAGTATAAGCGGACTGAGCTATGGCTACACCTTC. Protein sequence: CASSISGLSYGYTF.

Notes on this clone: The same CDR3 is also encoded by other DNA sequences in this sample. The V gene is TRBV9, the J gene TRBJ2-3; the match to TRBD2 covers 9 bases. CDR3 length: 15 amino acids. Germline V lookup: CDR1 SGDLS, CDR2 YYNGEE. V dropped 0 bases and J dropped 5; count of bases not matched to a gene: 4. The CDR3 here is CASSVDSGSGDTQYF. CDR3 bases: TGTGCCAGCAGCGTAGATAGCGGGAGTGGAGATACGCAGTATTTT.

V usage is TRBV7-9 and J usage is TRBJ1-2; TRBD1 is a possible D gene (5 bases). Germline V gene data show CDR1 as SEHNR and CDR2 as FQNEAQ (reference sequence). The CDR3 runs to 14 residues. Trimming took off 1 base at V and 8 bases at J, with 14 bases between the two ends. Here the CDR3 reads CASSLGDGVEGYTF. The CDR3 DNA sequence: TGTGCCAGCAGCTTAGGGGACGGAGTTGAGGGCTACACCTTC.

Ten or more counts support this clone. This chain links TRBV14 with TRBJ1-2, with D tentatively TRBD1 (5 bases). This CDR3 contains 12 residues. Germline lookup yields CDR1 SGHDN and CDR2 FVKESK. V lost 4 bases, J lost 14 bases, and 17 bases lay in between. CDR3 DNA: TGTGCCAGCAGCCGGGAAGGGGCAGTAAAAACCTTC. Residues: CASSREGAVKTF.

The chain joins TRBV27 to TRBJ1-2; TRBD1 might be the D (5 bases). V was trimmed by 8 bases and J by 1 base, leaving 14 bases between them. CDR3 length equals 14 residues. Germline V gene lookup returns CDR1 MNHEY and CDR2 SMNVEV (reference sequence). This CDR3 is CASRSGGVNYGYTF. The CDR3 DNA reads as TGTGCCAGCCGGTCGGGGGGGGTTAACTATGGCTACACCTTC.

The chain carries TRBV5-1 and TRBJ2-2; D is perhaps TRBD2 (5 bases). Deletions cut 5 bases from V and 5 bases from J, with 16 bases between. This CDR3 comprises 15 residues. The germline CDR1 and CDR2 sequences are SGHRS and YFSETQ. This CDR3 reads CASSLSGPRTGELFF. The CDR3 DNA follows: TGCGCCAGCAGTCTAAGCGGCCCGAGGACCGGGGAGCTGTTTTTT.

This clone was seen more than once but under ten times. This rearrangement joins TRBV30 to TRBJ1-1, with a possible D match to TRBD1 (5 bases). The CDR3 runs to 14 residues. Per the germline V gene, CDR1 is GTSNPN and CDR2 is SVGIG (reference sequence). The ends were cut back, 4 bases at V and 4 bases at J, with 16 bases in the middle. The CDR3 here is CAWNEGFMSTEAFF. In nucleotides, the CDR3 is TGTGCCTGGAATGAGGGGTTTATGAGCACTGAAGCTTTCTTT.

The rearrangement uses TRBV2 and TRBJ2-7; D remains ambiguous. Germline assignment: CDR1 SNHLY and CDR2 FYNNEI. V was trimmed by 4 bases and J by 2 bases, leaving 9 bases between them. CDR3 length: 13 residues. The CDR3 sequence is CASSGAVAYEQYF. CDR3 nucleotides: TGTGCCAGCAGTGGGGCAGTGGCCTACGAGCAGTACTTC. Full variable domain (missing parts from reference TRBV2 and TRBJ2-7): EPEVTQTPSHQVTQMGQEVILRCVPISNHLYFYWYRQILGQKVEFLVSFYNNEISEKSEIFDDQFSVERPDGSNFTLKIRSTKLEDSAMYFCASSGAVAYEQYFGPGTRLTVT.

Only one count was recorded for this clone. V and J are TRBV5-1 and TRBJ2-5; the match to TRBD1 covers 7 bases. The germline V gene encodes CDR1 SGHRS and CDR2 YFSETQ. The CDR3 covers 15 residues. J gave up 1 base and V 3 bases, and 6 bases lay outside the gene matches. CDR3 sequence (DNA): TGCGCCAGCAGCTCGGGGACAGCTTCCCAAGAGACCCAGTACTTC. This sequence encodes CASSSGTASQETQYF.

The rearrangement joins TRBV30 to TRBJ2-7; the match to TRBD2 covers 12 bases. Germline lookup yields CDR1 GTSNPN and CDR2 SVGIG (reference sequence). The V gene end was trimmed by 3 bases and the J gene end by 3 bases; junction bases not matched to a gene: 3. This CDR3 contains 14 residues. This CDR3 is CAWRTSGSHYEQYF. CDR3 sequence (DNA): TGTGCCTGGAGGACTAGCGGGAGCCACTACGAGCAGTACTTC. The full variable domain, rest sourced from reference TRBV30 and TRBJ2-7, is SQTIHQWPATLVQPVGSPLSLECTVEGTSNPNLYWYRQAAGRGLQLLFYSVGIGQISSEVPQNLSASRPQDRQFILSSKKLLLSDSGFYLCAWRTSGSHYEQYFGPGTRLTVT.

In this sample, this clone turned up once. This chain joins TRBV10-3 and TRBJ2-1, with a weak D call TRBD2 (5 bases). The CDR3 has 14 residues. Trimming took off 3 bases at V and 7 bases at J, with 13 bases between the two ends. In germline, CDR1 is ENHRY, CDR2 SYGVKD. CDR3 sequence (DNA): TGTGCCATCAGTGACTCCCGGGGTCGGAATGAGCAGTTCTTC. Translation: CAISDSRGRNEQFF.

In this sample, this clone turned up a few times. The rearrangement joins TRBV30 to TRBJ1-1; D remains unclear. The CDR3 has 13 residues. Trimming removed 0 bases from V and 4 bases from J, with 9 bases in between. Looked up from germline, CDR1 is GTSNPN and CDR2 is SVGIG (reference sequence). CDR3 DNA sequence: TGTGCCTGGAGTGTCGGTCTTCGCACTGAAGCTTTCTTT. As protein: CAWSVGLRTEAFF.

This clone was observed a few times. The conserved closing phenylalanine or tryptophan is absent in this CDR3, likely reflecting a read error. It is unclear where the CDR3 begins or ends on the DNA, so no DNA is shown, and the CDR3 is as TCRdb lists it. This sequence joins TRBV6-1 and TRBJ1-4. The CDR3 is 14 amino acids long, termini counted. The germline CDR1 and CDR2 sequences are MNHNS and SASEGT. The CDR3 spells CASSEVGVGGRPEL.

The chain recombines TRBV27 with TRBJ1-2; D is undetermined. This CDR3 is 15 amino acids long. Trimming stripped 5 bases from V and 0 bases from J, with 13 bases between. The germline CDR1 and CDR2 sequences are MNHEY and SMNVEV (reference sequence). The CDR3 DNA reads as TGTGCCAGCAGTCCGTCGCGGGGAACTAACTATGGCTACACCTTC. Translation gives CASSPSRGTNYGYTF.

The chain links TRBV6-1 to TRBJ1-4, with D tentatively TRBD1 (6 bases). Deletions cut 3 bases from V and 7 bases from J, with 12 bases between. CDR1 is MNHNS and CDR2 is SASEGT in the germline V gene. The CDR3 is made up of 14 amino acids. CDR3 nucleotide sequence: TGTGCCAGCAGTGACTATTCAGGGGTTGAAAAACTGTTTTTT. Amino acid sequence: CASSDYSGVEKLFF.